One and the same sample provided the 22 T cell receptor beta chains below, sequenced in a study of Ad26.COV2.S vaccination and SARS-CoV-2 variants. The treatment denotes: around 19 received Ad26.COV2.S at low or high dose, single or two shots; several received placebo; per-sample allocation not given. Repertoires come from day 63 after the first vaccine or placebo injection. Profiling relied on immunoSEQ multiplex PCR, and the TCRdb table lists in-frame clones only, not all of them. Of about 460,000 clones listed, about 88% are singletons. Specimen: peripheral blood, collected in a trial of Ad26.COV2.S vaccine versus placebo. These TCRs come from a person between 18 and 60 years old who received the Ad26.COV2.S COVID-19 vaccine or a placebo.

The chain carries TRBV3-1 (or the pseudogene TRBV3-2) and TRBJ2-5; the D is unclear. Germline V CDR1 and CDR2: LGHDT, YNNKEL (reference sequence). V lost 6 bases and J lost 0, with 11 bases in between. This CDR3 spans 14 amino acids. CDR3 residues: CASRLYSNQETQYF. CDR3 nucleotides: TGTGCCAGCAGACTTTACAGTAACCAAGAGACCCAGTACTTC.

This chain joins TRBV5-1 and TRBJ2-1; TRBD1 agrees at 7 bases. Unmatched junction bases numbered 3, after V lost 0 bases and J lost 6 bases. Germline V gives CDR1 SGHRS, CDR2 YFSETQ. The CDR3 has 14 residues. The CDR3 loop is CASSLGGQINEQFF. The CDR3 region has the DNA TGCGCCAGCAGCTTGGGGGGACAGATCAATGAGCAGTTCTTC.

The genes are TRBV27 and TRBJ1-5; the D gene is possibly TRBD1 (6 bases). V shed 1 base and J shed 5 bases, with 21 bases lying between them. The CDR3 has 18 amino acids. Germline CDR1 MNHEY, CDR2 SMNVEV (reference sequence). The CDR3 nucleotides are TGTGCCAGCAGTTTATTAGGAGTCAGGGGAAATTCCTATCAGCCCCAGCATTTT. Amino acid sequence: CASSLLGVRGNSYQPQHF.

This rearrangement joins TRBV5-1 to TRBJ1-2, with a tentative D call TRBD1 (6 bases). The germline V and J ends were trimmed by 0 bases and 7 bases, with 13 bases remaining between them. The CDR3 length is 14 residues. CDR1 is SGHRS, CDR2 YFSETQ, per germline. CDR3 DNA sequence: TGCGCCAGCAGCTTGGCGGGGGCGCAGCGTGGCTACACCTTC. The encoded protein is CASSLAGAQRGYTF.

This clone was counted a single time. In DNA form, the CDR3 reads TGTGCCAGCAGACCCAGCCTTGGGGACAGGGACTATGGCTACACCTTC. This sequence encodes CASRPSLGDRDYGYTF. The chain links TRBV28 to TRBJ1-2; 9 bases align to TRBD1. Germline V gene lookup returns CDR1 MDHEN and CDR2 SYDVKM. J lost 3 bases, V lost 6 bases, and 11 bases had no gene match. The CDR3 consists of 16 residues.

This clone showed up just a few times. The chain employs TRBV28 and TRBJ2-3; D unclear. V gave up 6 bases and J gave up 2 bases, with 12 bases separating them. The CDR3 totals 14 residues. Germline V CDR1 and CDR2: MDHEN, SYDVKM. The DNA for the CDR3 is TGTGCCAGCAGCGATCGGCGGAACACAGATACGCAGTATTTT. Amino acid sequence: CASSDRRNTDTQYF.

The chain has TRBV7-2 and TRBJ2-3, with D tentatively TRBD1 (5 bases). V gave up 1 base and J gave up 5 bases, with 16 bases separating them. The germline gives CDR1 SGHTA, CDR2 FQGNSA. The CDR3 has 16 residues. CDR3 residues: CASSLGLFWGGDTQYF. The CDR3 coding sequence is TGTGCCAGCAGCTTAGGGCTATTCTGGGGCGGAGATACGCAGTATTTT.

The J gene is TRBJ1-3, the V gene TRBV7-9, with a possible D match to TRBD1 (5 bases). Trimming took off 4 bases at V and 2 bases at J, with 15 bases between the two ends. CDR1 SEHNR and CDR2 FQNEAQ come from the germline V gene (reference sequence). The CDR3 covers 16 residues. The CDR3 bases are TGTGCCAGCAGCTCCGTTGGGGGGAGACCTGGAAACACCATATATTTT. Residues: CASSSVGGRPGNTIYF.

This chain links TRBV5-1 with TRBJ2-3; weak D call: TRBD1 (6 bases). From germline, CDR1 is SGHRS and CDR2 YFSETQ. With 2 bases removed from V and 1 base from J, the gap between germline ends came to 11 bases. This CDR3 spans 15 amino acids. CDR3 nucleotides: TGCGCCAGCAGCTTACAGGGAGCGGGCACAGATACGCAGTATTTT. Translating it yields CASSLQGAGTDTQYF.

This clone appeared once. The chain uses TRBV18 and TRBJ2-1, with 13 positions matching TRBD2. Losses at the gene ends were 3 bases for V and 7 bases for J; bases not matched to a gene: 6. CDR3 length: 16 residues. CDR1 is KGHSH, CDR2 LQKENI, per germline. The CDR3 sequence: CASSPGTSGTRNEQFF. The CDR3 coding sequence is TGTGCCAGCTCACCCGGGACTAGCGGGACTAGGAATGAGCAGTTCTTC.

The rearrangement joins TRBV19 to TRBJ1-1; no clear D. This CDR3 spans 13 amino acids. V gave up 5 bases and J gave up 4 bases, with 11 bases separating them. The germline V gene encodes CDR1 LNHDA and CDR2 SQIVND (reference sequence). CDR3 protein: CASSPRRTTEAFF. CDR3 DNA: TGTGCCAGTAGTCCCCGGCGGACCACTGAAGCTTTCTTT.

The V gene is TRBV6-5, the J gene TRBJ1-3; D ambiguous. The CDR3 consists of 15 residues. The germline V gene encodes CDR1 MNHEY and CDR2 SVGAGI. Trimming pared 8 bases from V and 0 bases from J, leaving 14 bases between. In nucleotides, the CDR3 is TGTGCCAGCCAAGGTCTGGCCATCTCTGGAAACACCATATATTTT. Translating it yields CASQGLAISGNTIYF.

The chain is built from TRBV3-1 (or the pseudogene TRBV3-2) and TRBJ2-3, with D possibly called TRBD1 or TRBD2 (5 bases each). CDR3 length: 17 amino acids. Germline CDR1 reads LGHDT; CDR2 reads YNNKEL (reference sequence). V was pared by 3 bases and J by 5 bases, with 21 bases between. CDR3 sequence (DNA): TGTGCCAGCAGCCAGACAGTCCGGGACGAGGAAGAAGATACGCAGTATTTT. It is translated as CASSQTVRDEEEDTQYF.

The chain joins TRBV4-1 to TRBJ2-3, with D unresolved. The germline CDR1 and CDR2 sequences are MGHRA and YSYEKL. The CDR3 spans 16 residues. V lost 4 bases, J lost 0 bases, and 14 bases lay in between. CDR3 nucleotide sequence: TGCGCCAGCAGCCCCATCTTTCGGCAGAGCACAGATACGCAGTATTTT. It yields the protein CASSPIFRQSTDTQYF.

The rearrangement uses TRBV29-1 and TRBJ2-7; D is ambiguous. There are 14 residues in the CDR3. V lost 6 bases, J lost 0 bases, and 15 bases lay in between. Germline lookup yields CDR1 SQVTM and CDR2 ANQGSEA. In nucleotides, the CDR3 is TGCAGCGTCCGATTCTCCACGAGCTCCTACGAGCAGTACTTC. Its translation is CSVRFSTSSYEQYF.

This rearrangement joins TRBV28 to TRBJ1-2, with no clear D. Germline CDR1 and CDR2: MDHEN and SYDVKM. The CDR3 length is 13 residues. V was shortened by 4 bases and J by 0 bases, with 6 bases between the two germline ends. The CDR3 nucleotides read TGTGCCAGCAGTTCCGGAACTAACTATGGCTACACCTTC. Amino acid sequence: CASSSGTNYGYTF.

The rearrangement joins TRBV5-4 to TRBJ2-2; D remains ambiguous. Trimming pared 3 bases from V and 4 bases from J, leaving 10 bases between. Germline V CDR1 and CDR2: SGHNT, YYREEE (reference sequence). CDR3 length: 14 amino acids. The CDR3 loop is CASSYRFGTGELFF. The CDR3 DNA is TGTGCCAGCAGCTATCGATTCGGCACCGGGGAGCTGTTTTTT.

The J gene is TRBJ2-7, the V gene TRBV6-5; D is unresolved. CDR3 length equals 15 residues. CDR1 is MNHEY, CDR2 SVGAGI, per germline. V was shortened by 0 bases and J by 1 base, with 10 bases between the two germline ends. In DNA, the CDR3 is TGTGCCAGCAGTTACTCCCCCATCCGGTCCTACGAGCAGTACTTC. Translating gives CASSYSPIRSYEQYF.

The CDR3 DNA reads as TGCGCCAGCAGTAACTCGGGACTGTCGTCCTACGAGCAGTACTTC. It encodes CASSNSGLSSYEQYF. The genes are TRBV5-1 and TRBJ2-7, with D perhaps matching TRBD2 (6 bases). Trimming shortened V by 5 bases and J by 1 base, and 16 bases separated the two germline ends. The CDR3 length is 15 residues. CDR1 and CDR2 (germline): SGHRS, YFSETQ.

The chain combines TRBV5-8 with TRBJ2-3, with 8 bases identical to TRBD2. Trimming at V came to 0 bases and at J to 5 bases, leaving 8 bases not matched to a gene. From germline, CDR1 is SGHTS and CDR2 YDEGEE. CDR3 length: 16 amino acids. CDR3 nucleotide sequence: TGTGCCAGCAGCTTGGGGGATCAGCGGGGGATAGATACGCAGTATTTT. Amino acid sequence: CASSLGDQRGIDTQYF.

The J gene is TRBJ1-6, the V gene TRBV13, with 7 bases identical to TRBD1. This CDR3 spans 14 amino acids. Trimming removed 5 bases from V and 10 bases from J; junction bases left unmatched: 8. The germline V gene has CDR1 PRHDT and CDR2 FYEKMQ (reference sequence). Written as DNA, the CDR3 is TGTGCCAGCAGCCGACAGGGAGCGCGATCACCCCTCCACTTT. Its protein product is CASSRQGARSPLHF.

The V and J genes are TRBV20-1 and TRBJ1-6, with D maybe TRBD1 (5 bases). Germline CDR1 is DFQATT and CDR2 is SNEGSKA (reference sequence). CDR3 length: 13 residues. The V gene lost 3 bases and the J gene lost 7 bases, with 10 bases spanning the gap. The CDR3 here is CSASWTTNSPLHF. The CDR3 DNA sequence: TGCAGTGCTAGTTGGACAACCAATTCACCCCTCCACTTT.